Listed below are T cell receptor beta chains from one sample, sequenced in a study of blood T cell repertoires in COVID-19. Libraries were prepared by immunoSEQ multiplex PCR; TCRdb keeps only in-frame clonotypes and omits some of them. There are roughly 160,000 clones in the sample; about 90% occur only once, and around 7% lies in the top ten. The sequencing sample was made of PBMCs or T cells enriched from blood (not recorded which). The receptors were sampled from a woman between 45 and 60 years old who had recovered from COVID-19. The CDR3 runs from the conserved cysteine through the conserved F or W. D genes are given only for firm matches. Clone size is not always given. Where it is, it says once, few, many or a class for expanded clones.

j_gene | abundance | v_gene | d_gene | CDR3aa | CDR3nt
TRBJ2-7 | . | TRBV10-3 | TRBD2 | CAIGGLRSYEQYF | TGTGCCATCGGGGGACTAAGGAGCTACGAGCAGTACTTC
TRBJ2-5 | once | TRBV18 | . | CASSRTAQETQYF | TGTGCCAGCTCAAGGACAGCCCAAGAGACCCAGTACTTC
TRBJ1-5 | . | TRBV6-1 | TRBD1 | CASSEVTGAWQPQHF | TGTGCCAGCAGTGAAGTTACAGGGGCTTGGCAGCCCCAGCATTTT
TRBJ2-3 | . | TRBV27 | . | CASSFSGSTDTQYF | TGTGCCAGCAGTTTTAGCGGAAGCACAGATACGCAGTATTTT
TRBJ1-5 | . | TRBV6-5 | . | CASSLYDSNQPQHF | TGTGCCAGCAGCCTCTACGATAGCAATCAGCCCCAGCATTTT
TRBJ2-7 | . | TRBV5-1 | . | CASSLGSSPGEQYF | TGCGCCAGCAGCTTGGGGAGTAGCCCGGGGGAGCAGTACTTC
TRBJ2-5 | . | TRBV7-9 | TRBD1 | CASSPGQGGETQYF | TGTGCCAGCAGCCCAGGACAGGGCGGGGAGACCCAGTACTTC
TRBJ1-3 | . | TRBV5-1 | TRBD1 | CASSVGTGVGNTIYF | TGCGCCAGCAGCGTCGGGACAGGGGTTGGAAACACCATATATTTT
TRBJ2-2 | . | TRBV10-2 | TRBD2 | CAISGTSGTGELFF | TGCGCCATCTCCGGGACTAGCGGCACCGGGGAGCTGTTTTTT
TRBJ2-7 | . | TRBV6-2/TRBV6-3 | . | CASSLPRVRSEQYF | TGTGCCAGCAGCTTACCCAGGGTGAGATCCGAGCAGTACTTC
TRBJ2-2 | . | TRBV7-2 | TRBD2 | CASSKGLAGGPTGELFF | TGTGCCAGCAGCAAGGGACTAGCGGGAGGTCCCACCGGGGAGCTGTTTTTT
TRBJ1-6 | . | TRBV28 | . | CASSLSQRNSPLHF | TGTGCCAGCAGTTTATCCCAGAGGAATTCACCCCTCCACTTT
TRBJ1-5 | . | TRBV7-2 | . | CASSTGRHQPQHF | TGTGCCAGCAGCACCGGGAGACATCAGCCCCAGCATTTT
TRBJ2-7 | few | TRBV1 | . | CTSSQDRHARDYEQYF | TGCACCAGCAGCCAAGATAGACACGCCCGGGACTACGAGCAGTACTTC
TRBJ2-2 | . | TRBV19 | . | CASTDTGELFF | TGTGCCAGTACCGACACCGGGGAGCTGTTTTTT
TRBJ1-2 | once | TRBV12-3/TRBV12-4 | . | CASSFGVDGYTF | TGTGCCAGCAGTTTTGGAGTTGATGGCTACACCTTC
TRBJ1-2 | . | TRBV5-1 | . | CASSLVEFSRTMGYTF | TGCGCCAGCAGCTTGGTTGAGTTTAGCCGAACTATGGGCTACACCTTC
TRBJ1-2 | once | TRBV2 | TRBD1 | CASSGDRGDYGYTF | TGTGCCAGCAGTGGCGACAGGGGAGACTATGGCTACACCTTC
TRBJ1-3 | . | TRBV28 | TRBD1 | CASSSTGQRYSGNTIYF | TGTGCCAGCAGTTCCACGGGACAGCGCTACTCTGGAAACACCATATATTTT
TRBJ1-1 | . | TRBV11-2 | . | CASSQGGRTEAFF | TGTGCCAGCAGCCAGGGAGGTCGCACTGAAGCTTTCTTT
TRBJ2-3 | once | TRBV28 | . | CASSSRVRTDTQYF | TGTGCCAGCAGTTCTCGGGTCCGCACAGATACGCAGTATTTT
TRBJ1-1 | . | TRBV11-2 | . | CASSLVQYTEAFF | TGTGCCAGCAGCTTAGTGCAGTACACTGAAGCTTTCTTT
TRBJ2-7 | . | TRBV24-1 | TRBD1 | CATSDSGTGAYEQYF | TGTGCCACCAGTGACTCCGGGACAGGGGCCTACGAGCAGTACTTC
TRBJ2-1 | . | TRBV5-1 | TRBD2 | CASSRTGTSGTNEQFF | TGCGCCAGCAGCCGTACCGGTACTAGCGGGACGAATGAGCAGTTCTTC
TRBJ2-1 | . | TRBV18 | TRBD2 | CASSLGTSMDEQFF | TGTGCCAGCTCACTTGGGACTAGCATGGATGAGCAGTTCTTC
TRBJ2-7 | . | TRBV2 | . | CASRPDSTYEQYF | TGTGCCAGCAGACCCGACAGCACCTACGAGCAGTACTTC
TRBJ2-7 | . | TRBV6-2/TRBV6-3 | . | CASSPYSSYEQYF | TGTGCCAGCAGCCCCTACAGCTCCTACGAGCAGTACTTC
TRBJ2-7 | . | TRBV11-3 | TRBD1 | CASSFGTAYSYEQYF | TGTGCCAGCAGCTTCGGGACAGCTTACTCCTACGAGCAGTACTTC
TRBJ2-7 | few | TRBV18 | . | CASSPGTSSYEQYF | TGTGCCAGCTCCCCCGGGACAAGCTCCTACGAGCAGTACTTC
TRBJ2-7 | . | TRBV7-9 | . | CASSLGGASYEQYF | TGTGCCAGCAGCTTAGGGGGAGCCAGCTACGAGCAGTACTTC
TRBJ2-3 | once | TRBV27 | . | CASSLSPSGTDTQYF | TGTGCCAGCAGTTTATCGCCCAGCGGAACAGATACGCAGTATTTT